This T cell receptor (beta chain) was observed in a study of metastatic and nonmetastatic thyroid tumors. The overall study: Repertoire comparison spanned blood and tumor or nodule tissue of malignant and benign thyroid patients.

The table lists this clone with many counts. Its antigen is still unknown. Findings and caveats of the study: Significantly higher TCR beta diversity was reportedly seen in malignant thyroid tumors than benign nodules, in blood and tumor.

As handled by the study authors: Between-group CDR3 differences, defined by clinicopathological status, yielded a distant-metastasis classifier for papillary thyroid cancer. TCRdb reassembled clones from the PCR reads with MiXCR. None of the V and J calls come from the authors' own analysis; TCRdb made them. The top ten hold roughly 25% of the sample, which has about 40,000 clones, about 10% seen once. No patient had received any treatment before thyroid surgery. Germline V CDR1 and CDR2: MRHNA, SNTAGT. V was pared by 4 bases and J by 6 bases, with 10 bases of the junction left unmatched. The CDR3 sequence is 16 residues long.

The clonotype comes from a female donor with papillary thyroid cancer or a benign thyroid nodule (not recorded which). Some clones in this sample may be carry-over from other donors' samples. Specimen: blood. V and J are TRBV6-4 and TRBJ2-2; 8 nucleotides match TRBD2. The CDR3 bases are TGTGCCAGCAGTGCCAGCGGGAGTCGCGAAGCCGGGGAGCTGTTTTTT. The encoded protein is CASSASGSREAGELFF.